The 20 T cell receptor beta chains below all came from one sample that was sequenced in a study of cytomegalovirus exposure and HLA in healthy donors. With 60 Vbeta and 13 Jbeta primers, the PCR was carried out. Data came from immunoSEQ multiplex PCR; TCRdb stores just in-frame clones and leaves some out. Of roughly 150,000 clones in the sample, roughly 80% are singletons; the top ten hold 9% to 10%. The sample consisted of PBMCs. These receptor sequences come from a man aged 18 to 30 in good health and CMV-seropositive.

This clone was counted only a few times. This chain joins TRBV27 and TRBJ2-7; D perhaps matches TRBD2 (6 bases). The CDR3 is 13 residues long. Germline V gives CDR1 MNHEY, CDR2 SMNVEV (reference sequence). V was pared by 2 bases and J by 3 bases, with 8 bases between. DNA of the CDR3: TGTGCCAGCAGTTTAGGGGGACTCTACGAGCAGTACTTC. Protein product: CASSLGGLYEQYF.

The chain combines TRBV6-5 with TRBJ1-1; 7 bases fit TRBD1. The CDR3 is 15 residues long. Germline V gene data show CDR1 as MNHEY and CDR2 as SVGAGI. The ends lost 3 bases at V and 5 bases at J; junction bases unmatched: 9. The CDR3 reads CASSYNRGVLTEAFF. CDR3 DNA: TGTGCCAGCAGTTATAACAGGGGAGTCTTAACTGAAGCTTTCTTT.

V is TRBV6-5 and J is TRBJ2-2, with D perhaps TRBD1 (6 bases). Trimming removed 2 bases from V and 1 base from J, with 8 bases in between. CDR1 is MNHEY, CDR2 SVGAGI, per germline. There are 15 residues in the CDR3. CDR3 protein: CASSYQTGNTGELFF. DNA for the CDR3: TGTGCCAGCAGTTACCAGACAGGGAACACCGGGGAGCTGTTTTTT.

The chain has TRBV5-6 and TRBJ2-7; weak D call: TRBD2 (5 bases). Germline lookup yields CDR1 SGHDT and CDR2 YYEEEE. V lost 2 bases and J 5 bases, leaving 8 bases between the germline ends. This CDR3 spans 12 amino acids. This CDR3 is CASSFAGDEQYF. DNA for the CDR3: TGTGCCAGCAGCTTCGCCGGGGACGAGCAGTACTTC.

V and J are TRBV9 and TRBJ2-7, with a tentative D call TRBD2 (5 bases). Germline CDR1 is SGDLS and CDR2 is YYNGEE. This CDR3 region has 14 residues. V lost 1 base and J 0 bases, leaving 8 bases between the germline ends. This chain's CDR3 is CASSVSGGSYEQYF. CDR3 bases: TGTGCCAGCAGCGTAAGCGGTGGCTCCTACGAGCAGTACTTC.

The V call is TRBV5-4, the J call TRBJ1-3; D gene ambiguous. Germline CDR1 and CDR2: SGHNT and YYREEE (reference sequence). V dropped 0 bases and J dropped 0 bases, with 7 bases sitting between them. CDR3 length: 15 residues. CDR3 sequence reads: CASSLDTASGNTIYF. CDR3 sequence (DNA): TGTGCCAGCAGCTTGGACACCGCCTCTGGAAACACCATATATTTT.

This chain links TRBV19 with TRBJ1-2; TRBD1 agrees at 10 bases. Germline V gene sequence: CDR1 LNHDA, CDR2 SQIVND (reference sequence). Unmatched junction bases numbered 7, after V lost 6 bases and J lost 6 bases. This CDR3 has 14 amino acids. The CDR3 region is CASRGTGEMDGYTF. The DNA for the CDR3 is TGTGCCAGTAGAGGGACAGGGGAAATGGATGGCTACACCTTC.

The V call is TRBV28, the J call TRBJ1-2; D is undetermined. The length of the CDR3 is 14 residues. The germline gives CDR1 MDHEN, CDR2 SYDVKM. The germline V and J ends were trimmed by 3 bases and 4 bases, with 12 bases remaining between them. CDR3 nucleotide sequence: TGTGCCAGCAGTTTGGGTGGAGCCCTCTATGGCTACACCTTC. Translation: CASSLGGALYGYTF.

This chain connects TRBV7-2 to TRBJ2-3, with D unclear. CDR1 SGHTA and CDR2 FQGNSA come from the germline V gene. This CDR3 has 12 amino acids. The V end was cut by 0 bases, the J end by 6 bases, with 4 bases between. The CDR3 DNA is TGTGCCAGCAGCTTAGCGCGTGATACGCAGTATTTT. It yields the protein CASSLARDTQYF.

To note about this clone: The conserved final phenylalanine or tryptophan is absent from the CDR3, which likely points to a read error. The chain joins TRBV7-9 to TRBJ1-6; 7 positions agree with TRBD1. The J segment lost 1 base and the V segment lost 1 base, leaving 7 bases of the junction unmatched. The germline V gene has CDR1 SEHNR and CDR2 FQNEAQ (reference sequence). The CDR3 loop spans 18 amino acids. The CDR3 DNA reads TGTGCCAGCAGCTTAGGCCTCAGGGGGGAGTCCTATAATTCACCCCTCCACCTT. Translation: CASSLGLRGESYNSPLHL.

V is TRBV7-6 and J is TRBJ2-1; TRBD2 aligns across 7 bases. CDR3 length equals 13 residues. Trimming at V came to 8 bases and at J to 7 bases, leaving 8 bases not matched to a gene. Per germline, CDR1 SGHVS and CDR2 FNYEAQ. CDR3 in amino acids: CASGLREVNEQFF. The DNA of the CDR3 is TGTGCCAGCGGTCTTCGGGAGGTGAATGAGCAGTTCTTC. Complete variable domain (other parts from reference TRBV7-6 and TRBJ2-1): GAGVSQSPRYKVTKRGQDVALRCDPISGHVSLYWYRQALGQGPEFLTYFNYEAQQDKSGLPNDRFSAERPEGSISTLTIQRTEQRDSAMYRCASGLREVNEQFFGPGTRLTVL.

The V gene is TRBV28, the J gene TRBJ1-5, with D perhaps matching TRBD1 (5 bases). The V gene lost 3 bases and the J gene lost 5 bases, with 11 bases spanning the gap. The CDR3 has 14 residues. Per the germline V gene, CDR1 is MDHEN and CDR2 is SYDVKM. The CDR3 sequence is CASSFPGIHQPQHF. The CDR3 nucleotides are TGTGCCAGCAGTTTCCCAGGGATTCATCAGCCCCAGCATTTT.

The chain carries TRBV30 and TRBJ2-1; 9 bases align to TRBD2. The germline CDR1 and CDR2 sequences are GTSNPN and SVGIG (reference sequence). CDR3 length: 14 amino acids. The V gene end was trimmed by 5 bases and the J gene end by 9 bases; junction bases not matched to a gene: 11. The CDR3 nucleotides are TGTGCCTGGGGTAGCGGGAGTTTATCCAGTGAGCAGTTCTTC. It translates to CAWGSGSLSSEQFF. The entire variable domain, with the rest obtained from reference TRBV30 and TRBJ2-1, is as follows: SQTIHQWPATLVQPVGSPLSLECTVEGTSNPNLYWYRQAAGRGLQLLFYSVGIGQISSEVPQNLSASRPQDRQFILSSKKLLLSDSGFYLCAWGSGSLSSEQFFGPGTRLTVL.

The genes are TRBV6-1 and TRBJ1-1, with 10 bases lining up with TRBD1. The CDR3 sequence is 14 residues long. J lost 9 bases, V lost 3 bases, and 7 bases had no gene match. Germline assignment: CDR1 MNHNS and CDR2 SASEGT. The CDR3 sequence is CASSDPGTGEKAFF. The DNA of the CDR3 is TGTGCCAGCAGTGACCCCGGGACAGGGGAGAAAGCTTTCTTT.

The chain has TRBV30 and TRBJ2-1, with 10 bases matching TRBD2. V shed 7 bases, J shed 3 bases, and the junction held 3 bases outside the gene matches. From germline, CDR1 is GTSNPN and CDR2 SVGIG (reference sequence). This CDR3 spans 13 amino acids. CDR3 protein: CAFEREGYNEQFF. CDR3 sequence (DNA): TGTGCCTTTGAGCGGGAGGGCTACAATGAGCAGTTCTTC.

This chain connects TRBV27 to TRBJ1-5; D not resolved. In germline, CDR1 is MNHEY, CDR2 SMNVEV (reference sequence). The V end lost 4 bases, the J end lost 2 bases, and 6 bases lay between the germline ends. This CDR3 spans 13 amino acids. In DNA, the CDR3 is TGTGCCAGCAGTTCCCGCGGCAATCAGCCCCAGCATTTT. As protein: CASSSRGNQPQHF.

CDR3 amino acids: CASSTSGTGELFF. CDR3 DNA sequence: TGTGCCAGCAGCACTAGCGGGACCGGGGAGCTGTTTTTT. The V call is TRBV21-1, the J call TRBJ2-2; no check of the table's D call, TRBD2, against the DNA was made. TRBV21-1 is an annotated pseudogene. CDR3 length: 13 amino acids.

The V and J genes are TRBV14 and TRBJ2-4; D call uncertain. V lost 0 bases, J lost 9 bases, and 9 bases lay in between. The CDR3 has 13 residues. Germline lookup yields CDR1 SGHDN and CDR2 FVKESK. The CDR3 region has the DNA TGTGCCAGCAGCCAAGACGGGTTCAGCATTCAGTACTTC. It specifies CASSQDGFSIQYF.

V is TRBV5-8 and J is TRBJ2-1; 13 nucleotides agree with TRBD2. V lost 3 bases, J lost 4 bases, and 4 bases stayed unmatched. The CDR3 covers 16 residues. Germline CDR1 reads SGHTS; CDR2 reads YDEGEE. CDR3 region: CASSWGLAGRYNEQFF. In DNA form, the CDR3 reads TGTGCCAGCAGCTGGGGACTAGCGGGAAGGTACAATGAGCAGTTCTTC. Looking up the rest from reference TRBV5-8 and TRBJ2-1 gives the full variable domain: EAGVTQSPTHLIKTRGQQATLRCSPISGHTSVYWYQQALGLGLQFLLWYDEGEERNRGNFPPRFSGRQFPNYSSELNVNALELEDSALYLCASSWGLAGRYNEQFFGPGTRLTVL.

The chain is built from TRBV11-2 and TRBJ2-2; 13 bases align to TRBD2. CDR3 length: 17 amino acids. Germline values: CDR1 SGHAT, CDR2 FQNNGV. The V segment lost 5 bases and the J segment 7 bases; nucleotides outside the gene matches: 10. CDR3: CASSLSGLAGAIGELFF. CDR3 coding DNA: TGTGCCAGCAGCCTCAGTGGACTAGCGGGAGCGATCGGGGAGCTGTTTTTT. The full variable domain, rest sourced from reference TRBV11-2 and TRBJ2-2, is EAGVAQSPRYKIIEKRQSVAFWCNPISGHATLYWYQQILGQGPKLLIQFQNNGVVDDSQLPKDRFSAERLKGVDSTLKIQPAKLEDSAVYLCASSLSGLAGAIGELFFGEGSRLTVL.